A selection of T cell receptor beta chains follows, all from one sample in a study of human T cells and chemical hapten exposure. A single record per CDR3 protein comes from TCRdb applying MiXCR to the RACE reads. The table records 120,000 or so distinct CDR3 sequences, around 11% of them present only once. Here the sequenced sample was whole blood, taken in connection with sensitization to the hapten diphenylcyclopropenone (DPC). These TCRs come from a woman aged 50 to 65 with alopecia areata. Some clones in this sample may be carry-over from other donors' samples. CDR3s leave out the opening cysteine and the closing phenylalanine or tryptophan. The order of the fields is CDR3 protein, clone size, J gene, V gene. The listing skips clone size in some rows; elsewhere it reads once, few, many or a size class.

ASSPFRMNTEAF,NA,TRBJ1-1,TRBV4-1
ASSLGGTGGTDTQY,NA,TRBJ2-3,TRBV11-2
ASSPTRQGLETQY,NA,TRBJ2-5,TRBV6-5
ASRLDSDDAPLH,few,TRBJ1-6,TRBV6-2/TRBV6-3
ASSLIKGIPEAF,many,TRBJ1-1,TRBV28
ASSPSGLALTYEQY,NA,TRBJ2-7,TRBV6-5
ASSLWTGNNEQF,NA,TRBJ2-1,TRBV28
ASRKGQGNSPLH,NA,TRBJ1-6,TRBV4-3
ASSVVGRRTDTQY,NA,TRBJ2-3,TRBV9
ASSQEGGGEWNYGYT,few,TRBJ1-2,TRBV4-1
ASSYSTGAGGYT,many,TRBJ1-2,TRBV6-5
SVEGGLAGAGFTDTQY,few,TRBJ2-3,TRBV29-1
ASSDVSNIQY,many,TRBJ2-4,TRBV5-4
ASSPLISYGYT,many,TRBJ1-2,TRBV12-3/TRBV12-4
ASSRVFTDTQY,few,TRBJ2-3,TRBV7-2
ASSRQGLDTQY,NA,TRBJ2-3,TRBV27
ASSQDAGGNEQF,many,TRBJ2-1,TRBV4-3
ASSSYMGGETQY,NA,TRBJ2-5,TRBV11-2
ASSLVRQGNSPLH,many,TRBJ1-6,TRBV7-2
ASSFRTLGSTEAF,NA,TRBJ1-1,TRBV28
ATSDLPLQWAVGTEAF,NA,TRBJ1-1,TRBV24-1
ASLPAGCTGELF,NA,TRBJ2-2,TRBV6-6
ASSPLPGGVGTLSSYEQY,NA,TRBJ2-7,TRBV18
ASSTGHTGELF,many,TRBJ2-2,TRBV9
SVEQTLGTEAF,many,TRBJ1-1,TRBV29-1
ASSKQFTTDTQY,NA,TRBJ2-3,TRBV6-5
ASSDRVVAPLH,NA,TRBJ1-6,TRBV7-2
SVGRGREPQH,NA,TRBJ1-5,TRBV29-1
ASYVAVGQGNTEAF,few,TRBJ1-1,TRBV28
ASSLYSGGSYEQY,few,TRBJ2-7,TRBV12-3/TRBV12-4
SVDRASNYGYT,few,TRBJ1-2,TRBV29-1
AISESTGTE,NA,TRBJ2-7,TRBV10-3
SVEARGYEQY,many,TRBJ2-7,TRBV29-1
ASSLSYTEAF,NA,TRBJ1-1,TRBV12-3/TRBV12-4
ASSKGSNQPQH,NA,TRBJ1-5,TRBV6-5
ASEGYGYT,NA,TRBJ1-2,TRBV12-5
SARDGATNEKLF,few,TRBJ1-4,TRBV20-1
ASRGDRGVEQF,NA,TRBJ2-1,TRBV2